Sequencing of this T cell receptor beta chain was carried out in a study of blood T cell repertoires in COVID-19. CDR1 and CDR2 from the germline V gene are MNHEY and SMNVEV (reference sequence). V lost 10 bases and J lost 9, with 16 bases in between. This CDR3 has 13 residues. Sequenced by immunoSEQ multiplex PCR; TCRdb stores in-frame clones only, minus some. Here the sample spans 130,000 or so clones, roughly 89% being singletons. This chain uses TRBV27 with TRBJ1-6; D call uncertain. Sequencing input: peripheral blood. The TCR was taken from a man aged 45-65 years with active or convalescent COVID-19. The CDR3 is CANYRIGSSPLHF. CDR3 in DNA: TGTGCCAACTATCGAATAGGGAGTTCACCCCTCCACTTT.